This T cell receptor (beta chain) was found in a study of T cells in Graves' hyperthyroidism and ophthalmopathy. CDR3 length equals 12 residues. Per germline, CDR1 SQVTM and CDR2 ANQGSEA. The V and J ends lost 4 bases and 2 bases respectively, with 9 bases between them. Overall study results and limits: Separation of ophthalmopathy from stable hyperthyroidism was achieved by a 13 V-J model.

A note on this clonotype: The antigen remains unidentified.

Authors of the study amplified TCR beta CDR3 regions from RNA transcripts. In the first-round RT-PCR of the TCR CDR3, the HTBI primer set was used. TCRdb redid the calling of the multiplex PCR reads with MiXCR, one entry per CDR3 protein. This table holds approximately 690,000 distinct CDR3 sequences, roughly 14% found once. The chain couples TRBV29-1 to TRBJ2-7; D gene uncertain. This receptor was taken from a woman between 45 and 65 years old with Graves' ophthalmopathy. The sample taken for sequencing was blood. The CDR3 region has the DNA TGCAGCGTTGGGTCTTCAACCTACGAGCAGTACTTC. Amino acid sequence: CSVGSSTYEQYF.